One and the same sample provided the 3 T cell receptor beta chains below, sequenced in a study of T cell responses to AZD1222 COVID-19 vaccine. TCRdb's table, derived via immunoSEQ multiplex PCR, lists solely in-frame clones and lacks some. The sample lists 120,000 to 150,000 clones, 85% to 95% occurring once. Sequencing used peripheral blood, obtained on day 0 of AZD1222 vaccination. The receptors shown here come from an adult in good health.

This chain uses TRBV4-1 with TRBJ2-7; possibly TRBD1 or TRBD2 for D (7 bases each). The length of the CDR3 is 14 residues. CDR1 MGHRA and CDR2 YSYEKL come from the germline V gene. V lost 6 bases to trimming and J lost 6 bases, with 18 bases between them. CDR3 sequence reads: CASSTGPRGGEQYF. DNA of the CDR3: TGCGCCAGCAGTACAGGGCCCAGGGGGGGCGAGCAGTACTTC.

The chain recombines TRBV4-1 with TRBJ1-2, with TRBD1 matching 7 bases. The V segment lost 5 bases and the J segment 0 bases; nucleotides outside the gene matches: 6. The CDR3 contains 15 residues. Germline CDR1 is MGHRA and CDR2 is YSYEKL. CDR3 DNA: TGCGCCAGCAGCAAATTACAGGGGCCTAACTATGGCTACACCTTC. This encodes CASSKLQGPNYGYTF.

The CDR3 coding sequence is TGTGCCAGCAACGGAGGAGTGGGGTCTACCGGGGAGCTGTTTTTT. The encoded protein is CASNGGVGSTGELFF. This sequence joins TRBV9 and TRBJ2-2; D might be TRBD2 (5 bases). The CDR3 runs 15 residues. Trimming took 6 bases from V and 5 from J, leaving 17 bases between them. Germline V CDR1 and CDR2: SGDLS, YYNGEE.